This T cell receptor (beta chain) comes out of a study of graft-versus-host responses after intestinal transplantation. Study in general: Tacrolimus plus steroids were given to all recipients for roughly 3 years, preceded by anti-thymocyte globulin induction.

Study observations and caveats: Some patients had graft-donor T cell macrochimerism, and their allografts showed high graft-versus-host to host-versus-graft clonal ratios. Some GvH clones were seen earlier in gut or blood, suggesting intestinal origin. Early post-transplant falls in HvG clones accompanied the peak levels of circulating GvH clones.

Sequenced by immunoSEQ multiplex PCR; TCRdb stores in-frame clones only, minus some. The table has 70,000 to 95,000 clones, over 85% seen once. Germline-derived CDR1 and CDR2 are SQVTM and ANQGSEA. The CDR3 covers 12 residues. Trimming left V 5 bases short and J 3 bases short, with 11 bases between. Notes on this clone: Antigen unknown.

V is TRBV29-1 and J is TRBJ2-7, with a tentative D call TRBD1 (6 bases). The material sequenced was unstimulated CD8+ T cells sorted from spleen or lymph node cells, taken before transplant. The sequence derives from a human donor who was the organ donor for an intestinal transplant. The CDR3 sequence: CSVPGQVYEQYF. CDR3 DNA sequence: TGCAGCGTTCCGGGACAAGTCTACGAGCAGTACTTC.